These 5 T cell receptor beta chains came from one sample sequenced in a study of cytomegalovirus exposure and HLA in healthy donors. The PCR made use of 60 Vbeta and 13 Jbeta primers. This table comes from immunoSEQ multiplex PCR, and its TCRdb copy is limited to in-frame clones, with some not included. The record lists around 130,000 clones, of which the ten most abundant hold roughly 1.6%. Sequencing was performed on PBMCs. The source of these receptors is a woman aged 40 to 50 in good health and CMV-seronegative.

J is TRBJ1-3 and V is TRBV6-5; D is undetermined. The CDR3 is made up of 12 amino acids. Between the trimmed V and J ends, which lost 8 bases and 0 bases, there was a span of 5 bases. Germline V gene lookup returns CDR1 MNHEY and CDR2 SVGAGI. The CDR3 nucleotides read TGTGCCAGCCTAAGCTCTGGAAACACCATATATTTT. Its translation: CASLSSGNTIYF.

The CDR3: CASSPPGGASTDTQYF. The DNA of the CDR3 is TGCGCCAGCAGCCCGCCGGGGGGGGCGAGCACAGATACGCAGTATTTT. This chain links TRBV5-1 with TRBJ2-3, with TRBD2 matching over 8 bases. V shed 4 bases, J shed 0 bases, and the junction held 7 bases outside the gene matches. The CDR3 spans 16 residues. CDR1 and CDR2 (germline): SGHRS, YFSETQ.

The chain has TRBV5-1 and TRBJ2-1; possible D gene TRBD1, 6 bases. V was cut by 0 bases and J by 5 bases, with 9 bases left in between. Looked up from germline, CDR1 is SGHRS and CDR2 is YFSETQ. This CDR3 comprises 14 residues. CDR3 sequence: CASSLATGDNEQFF. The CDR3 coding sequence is TGCGCCAGCAGCTTGGCGACAGGCGACAATGAGCAGTTCTTC.

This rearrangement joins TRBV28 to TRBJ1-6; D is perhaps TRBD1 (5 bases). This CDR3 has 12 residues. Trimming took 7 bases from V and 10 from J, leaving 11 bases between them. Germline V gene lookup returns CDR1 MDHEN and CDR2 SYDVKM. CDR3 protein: CASNQKGSPLHF. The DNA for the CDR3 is TGTGCCAGCAACCAAAAGGGGTCACCCCTCCACTTT.

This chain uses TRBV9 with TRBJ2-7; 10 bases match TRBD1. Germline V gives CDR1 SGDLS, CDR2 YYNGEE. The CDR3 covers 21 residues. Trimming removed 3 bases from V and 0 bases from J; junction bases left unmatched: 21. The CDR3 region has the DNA TGTGCCAGCAGCGAACCCGAGACAGGGGGCAAGGTAAACCCTAGCTCCTACGAGCAGTACTTC. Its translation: CASSEPETGGKVNPSSYEQYF.